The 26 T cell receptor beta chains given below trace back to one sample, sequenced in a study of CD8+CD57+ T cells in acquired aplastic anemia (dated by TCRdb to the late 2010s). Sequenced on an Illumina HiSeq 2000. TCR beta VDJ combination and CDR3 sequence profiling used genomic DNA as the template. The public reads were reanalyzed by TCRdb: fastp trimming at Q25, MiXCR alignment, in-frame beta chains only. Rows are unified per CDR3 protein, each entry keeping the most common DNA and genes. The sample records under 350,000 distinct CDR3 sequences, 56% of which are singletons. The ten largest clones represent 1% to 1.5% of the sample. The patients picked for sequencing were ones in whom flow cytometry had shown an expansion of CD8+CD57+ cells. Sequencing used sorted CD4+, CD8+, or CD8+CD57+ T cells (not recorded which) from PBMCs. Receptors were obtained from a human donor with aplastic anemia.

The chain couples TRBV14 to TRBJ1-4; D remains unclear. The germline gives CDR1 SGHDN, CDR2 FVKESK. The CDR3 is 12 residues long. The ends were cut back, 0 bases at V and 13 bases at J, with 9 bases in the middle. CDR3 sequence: CASSQDTFGLFF. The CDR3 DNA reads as TGTGCCAGCAGCCAAGATACCTTCGGACTGTTTTTT.

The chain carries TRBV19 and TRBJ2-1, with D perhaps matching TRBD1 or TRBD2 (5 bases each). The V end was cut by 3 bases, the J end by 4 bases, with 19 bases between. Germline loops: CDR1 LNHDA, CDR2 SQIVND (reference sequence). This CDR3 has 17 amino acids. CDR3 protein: CASSIRQFAGGYNEQFF. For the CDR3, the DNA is TGTGCCAGTAGTATCCGACAGTTTGCGGGTGGATACAATGAGCAGTTCTTC.

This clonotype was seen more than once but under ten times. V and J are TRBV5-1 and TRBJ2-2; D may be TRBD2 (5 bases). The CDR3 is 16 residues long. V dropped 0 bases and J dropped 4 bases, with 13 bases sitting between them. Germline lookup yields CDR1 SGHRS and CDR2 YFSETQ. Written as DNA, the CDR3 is TGCGCCAGCAGCTTGGCCTCGCTAGCCGGCACCGGGGAGCTGTTTTTT. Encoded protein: CASSLASLAGTGELFF.

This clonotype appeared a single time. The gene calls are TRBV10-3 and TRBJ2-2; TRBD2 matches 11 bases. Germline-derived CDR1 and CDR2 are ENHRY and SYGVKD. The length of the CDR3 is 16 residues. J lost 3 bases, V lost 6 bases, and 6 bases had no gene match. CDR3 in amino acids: CAISLDSGRDTGELFF. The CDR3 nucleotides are TGTGCCATCAGCCTTGATAGCGGGAGGGACACCGGGGAGCTGTTTTTT.

The CDR3 DNA reads as TGTGCCAGCAGCCCGACTGGGACAGCCGAAGCTTTCTTT. Protein sequence: CASSPTGTAEAFF. The chain links TRBV7-2 to TRBJ1-1, with 7 positions matching TRBD1. This CDR3 is 13 amino acids long. The ends lost 5 bases at V and 8 bases at J; junction bases unmatched: 8. Germline V gene sequence: CDR1 SGHTA, CDR2 FQGNSA.

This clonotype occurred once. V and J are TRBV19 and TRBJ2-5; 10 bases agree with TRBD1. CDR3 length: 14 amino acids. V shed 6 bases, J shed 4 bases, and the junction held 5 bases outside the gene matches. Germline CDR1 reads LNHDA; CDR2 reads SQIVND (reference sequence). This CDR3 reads CASRRQGAGETQYF. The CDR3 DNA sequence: TGTGCCAGTAGGAGACAGGGGGCGGGAGAGACCCAGTACTTC.

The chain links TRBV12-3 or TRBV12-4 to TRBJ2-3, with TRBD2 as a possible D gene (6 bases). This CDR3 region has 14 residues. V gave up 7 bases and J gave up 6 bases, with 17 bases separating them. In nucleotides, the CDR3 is TGTGCCAGCAAACCGGGACTCCTCGTGGATACGCAGTATTTT. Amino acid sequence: CASKPGLLVDTQYF.

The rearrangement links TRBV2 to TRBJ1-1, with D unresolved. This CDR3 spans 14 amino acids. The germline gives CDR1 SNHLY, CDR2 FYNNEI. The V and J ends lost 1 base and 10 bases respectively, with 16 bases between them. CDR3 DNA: TGTGCCAGCAGTGAAGGTCGGGGAGCCGGAGGAGCTTTCTTT. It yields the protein CASSEGRGAGGAFF. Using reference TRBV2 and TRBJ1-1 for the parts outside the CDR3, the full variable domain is EPEVTQTPSHQVTQMGQEVILRCVPISNHLYFYWYRQILGQKVEFLVSFYNNEISEKSEIFDDQFSVERPDGSNFTLKIRSTKLEDSAMYFCASSEGRGAGGAFFGQGTRLTVV.

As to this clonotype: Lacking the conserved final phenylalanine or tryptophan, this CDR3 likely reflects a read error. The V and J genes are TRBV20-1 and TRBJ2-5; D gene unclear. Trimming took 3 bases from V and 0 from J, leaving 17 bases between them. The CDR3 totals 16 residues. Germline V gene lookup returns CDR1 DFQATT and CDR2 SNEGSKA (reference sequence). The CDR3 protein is CSASPNTGPYQETQYS. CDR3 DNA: TGCAGTGCTAGTCCAAACACTGGTCCCTACCAAGAGACCCAGTACTCC.

The CDR3 sequence is CASRTGGLSGANVLTF. In DNA, the CDR3 is TGTGCCAGCAGAACAGGGGGCCTCTCTGGGGCCAACGTCCTGACTTTC. This chain connects TRBV12-3 or TRBV12-4 to TRBJ2-6; 9 bases align to TRBD1. With V trimmed by 6 bases and J by 0 bases, 3 bases remained unmatched. The CDR3 runs to 16 residues.

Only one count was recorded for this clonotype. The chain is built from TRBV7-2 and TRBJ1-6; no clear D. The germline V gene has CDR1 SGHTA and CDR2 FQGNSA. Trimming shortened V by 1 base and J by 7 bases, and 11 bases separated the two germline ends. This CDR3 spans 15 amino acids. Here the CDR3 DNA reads TGTGCCAGCAGCTTAGATCCTGGGAGGAATTCACCCCTCCACTTT. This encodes CASSLDPGRNSPLHF.

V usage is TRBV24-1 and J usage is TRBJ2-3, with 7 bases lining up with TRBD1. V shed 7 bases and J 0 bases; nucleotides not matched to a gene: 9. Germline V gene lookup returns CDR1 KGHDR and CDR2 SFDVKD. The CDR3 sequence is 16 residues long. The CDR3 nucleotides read TGTGCCACCAGCGACCCGGGGACAGATAGCACAGATACGCAGTATTTT. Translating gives CATSDPGTDSTDTQYF.

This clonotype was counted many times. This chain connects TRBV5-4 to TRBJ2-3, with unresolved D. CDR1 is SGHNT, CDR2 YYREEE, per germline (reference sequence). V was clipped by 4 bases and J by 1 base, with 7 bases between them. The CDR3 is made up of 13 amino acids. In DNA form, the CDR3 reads TGTGCCAGCAGCCCGGTGGGCACAGATACGCAGTATTTT. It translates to CASSPVGTDTQYF.

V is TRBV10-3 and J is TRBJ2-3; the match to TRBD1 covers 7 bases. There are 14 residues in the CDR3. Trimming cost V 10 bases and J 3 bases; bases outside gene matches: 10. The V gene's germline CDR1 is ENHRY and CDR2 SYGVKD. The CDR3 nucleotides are TGTGCCACCAAGGGGGCTTCCCCAACAGATACGCAGTATTTT. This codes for CATKGASPTDTQYF.

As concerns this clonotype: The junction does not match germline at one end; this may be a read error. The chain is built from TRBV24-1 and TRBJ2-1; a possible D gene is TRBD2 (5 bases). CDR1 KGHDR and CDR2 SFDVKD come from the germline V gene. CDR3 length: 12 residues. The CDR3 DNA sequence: TGTGCCCCCAGTGACAAGAGGGATGAGCAGTTCTTC. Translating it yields CAPSDKRDEQFF.

This chain's CDR3 is CSVLIETQYF. The CDR3 DNA follows: TGCAGCGTTCTGATAGAGACCCAGTACTTC. V and J are TRBV29-1 and TRBJ2-5; no firm D call. Germline CDR1 is SQVTM and CDR2 is ANQGSEA. The germline V and J ends were trimmed by 5 bases and 4 bases, with 5 bases remaining between them. The CDR3 is made up of 10 amino acids.

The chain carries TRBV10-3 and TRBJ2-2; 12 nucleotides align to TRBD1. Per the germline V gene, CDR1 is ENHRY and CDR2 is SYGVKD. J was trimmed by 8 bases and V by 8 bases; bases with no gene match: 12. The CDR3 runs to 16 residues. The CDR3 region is CAIGNSGQGAFGELFF. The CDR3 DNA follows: TGTGCCATCGGAAACTCGGGACAGGGGGCATTTGGGGAGCTGTTTTTT.

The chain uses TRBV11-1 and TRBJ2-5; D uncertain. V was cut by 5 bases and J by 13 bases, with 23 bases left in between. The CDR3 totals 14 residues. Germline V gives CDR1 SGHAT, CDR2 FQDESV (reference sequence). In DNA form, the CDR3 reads TGTGCCAGCAGCATCCCCCTCGACTCCGAGTTTCCGTACTTC. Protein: CASSIPLDSEFPYF.

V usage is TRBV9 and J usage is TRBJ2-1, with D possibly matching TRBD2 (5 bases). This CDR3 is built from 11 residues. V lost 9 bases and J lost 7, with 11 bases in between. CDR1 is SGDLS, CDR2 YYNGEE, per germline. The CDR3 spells CATTRGNEQFF. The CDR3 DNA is TGTGCCACCACTCGGGGAAATGAGCAGTTCTTC. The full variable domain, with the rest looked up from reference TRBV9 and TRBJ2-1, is DSGVTQTPKHLITATGQRVTLRCSPRSGDLSVYWYQQSLDQGLQFLIQYYNGEERAKGNILERFSAQQFPDLHSELNLSSLELGDSALYFCATTRGNEQFFGPGTRLTVL.

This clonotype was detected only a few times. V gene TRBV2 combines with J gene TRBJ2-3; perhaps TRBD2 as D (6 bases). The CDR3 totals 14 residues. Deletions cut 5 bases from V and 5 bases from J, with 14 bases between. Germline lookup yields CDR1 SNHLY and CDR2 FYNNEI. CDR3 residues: CASSRDWVGDTQYF. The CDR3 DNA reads TGTGCCAGCAGTAGGGACTGGGTGGGAGATACGCAGTATTTT.

DNA for the CDR3: TGCGCCAGCAGCTTGGAGGTTTCAGTCTACGAGCAGTACTTC. Translation: CASSLEVSVYEQYF. V and J are TRBV5-1 and TRBJ2-7; unclear D gene. This CDR3 has 14 residues. Germline V CDR1 and CDR2: SGHRS, YFSETQ. V was pared by 0 bases and J by 3 bases, with 10 bases between.

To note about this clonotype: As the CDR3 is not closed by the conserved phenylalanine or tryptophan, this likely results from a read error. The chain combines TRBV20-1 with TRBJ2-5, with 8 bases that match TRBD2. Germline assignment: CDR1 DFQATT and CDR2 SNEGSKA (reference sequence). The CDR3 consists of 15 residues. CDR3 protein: CGARDISGSGKTQYY. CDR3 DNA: TGCGGTGCTAGAGATATAAGCGGGAGTGGGAAGACCCAGTACTAC.

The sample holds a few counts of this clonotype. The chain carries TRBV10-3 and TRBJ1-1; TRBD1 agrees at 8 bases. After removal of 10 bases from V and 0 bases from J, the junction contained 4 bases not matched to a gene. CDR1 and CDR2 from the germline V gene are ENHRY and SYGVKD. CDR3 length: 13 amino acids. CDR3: CATVDRVNTEAFF. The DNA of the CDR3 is TGTGCCACTGTGGACAGGGTGAACACTGAAGCTTTCTTT.

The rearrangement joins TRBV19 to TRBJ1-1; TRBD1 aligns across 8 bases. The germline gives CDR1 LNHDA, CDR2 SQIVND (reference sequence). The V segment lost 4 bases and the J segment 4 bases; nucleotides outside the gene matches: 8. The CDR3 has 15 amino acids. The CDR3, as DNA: TGTGCCAGTAGTAGGAAGGGGACAGGCCGCACTGAAGCTTTCTTT. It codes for CASSRKGTGRTEAFF.

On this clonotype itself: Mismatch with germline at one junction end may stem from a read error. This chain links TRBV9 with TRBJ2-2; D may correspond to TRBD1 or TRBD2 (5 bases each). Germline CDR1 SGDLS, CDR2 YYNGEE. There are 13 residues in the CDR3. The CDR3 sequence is CASMGLNTGEMFF. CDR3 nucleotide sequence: TGTGCCAGCATGGGGCTTAACACCGGGGAGATGTTTTTT.

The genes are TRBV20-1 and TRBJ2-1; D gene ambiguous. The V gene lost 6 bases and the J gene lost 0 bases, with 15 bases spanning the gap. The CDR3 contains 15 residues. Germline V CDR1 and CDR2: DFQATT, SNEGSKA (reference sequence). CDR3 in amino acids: CSANPEAHSYNEQFF. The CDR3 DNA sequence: TGCAGTGCCAATCCCGAAGCGCACTCCTACAATGAGCAGTTCTTC.